What follows are 32 T cell receptor beta chains derived from one specimen sequenced in a study of cytomegalovirus exposure and HLA in healthy donors. 60 Vbeta and 13 Jbeta primers were used in PCR. Sequenced by immunoSEQ multiplex PCR; TCRdb stores in-frame clones only, minus some. Of roughly 110,000 clones in the sample, about 75% were seen once. Sequencing was carried out using PBMCs. These receptors were collected from a male donor in good health and CMV-seropositive.

The chain links TRBV7-9 to TRBJ2-7; TRBD2 matches 8 bases. The CDR3 runs to 14 residues. V gave up 3 bases and J gave up 6 bases; unmatched junction bases: 7. Germline V gives CDR1 SEHNR, CDR2 FQNEAQ (reference sequence). CDR3 residues: CASSLPGLVSEQYF. The CDR3 nucleotides read TGTGCCAGCAGCTTGCCGGGACTAGTGAGCGAGCAGTACTTC.

Only a few counts were recorded for this clone. The chain carries TRBV4-3 and TRBJ1-6; D uncertain. This CDR3 is built from 19 residues. The V and J ends lost 4 bases and 7 bases respectively, with 26 bases between them. Germline V gives CDR1 LGHNA, CDR2 YSLEER. The CDR3 region is CASSLKIITAAVVNSPLHF. The CDR3 DNA reads as TGCGCCAGCAGCCTTAAGATCATCACAGCGGCGGTTGTCAATTCACCCCTCCACTTT.

The chain uses TRBV13 and TRBJ1-2; no firm D call. The germline V and J ends were trimmed by 0 bases and 8 bases, with 10 bases remaining between them. Germline CDR1 PRHDT, CDR2 FYEKMQ (reference sequence). The CDR3 is 13 residues long. DNA of the CDR3: TGTGCCAGCAGCTTAGGACACCTCAAGGGCTACACCTTC. This gives the protein CASSLGHLKGYTF.

The genes are TRBV18 and TRBJ1-1; a possible D gene is TRBD1 (6 bases). V was pared by 6 bases and J by 1 base, with 12 bases between. The CDR3 totals 14 residues. Germline lookup yields CDR1 KGHSH and CDR2 LQKENI. The DNA for the CDR3 is TGTGCCAGCTCTCCCGGACAGAGGAACACTGAAGCTTTCTTT. Translating gives CASSPGQRNTEAFF.

This clone was detected a few times. The rearrangement uses TRBV5-4 and TRBJ1-1, with D tentatively TRBD1 (5 bases). CDR3 length: 14 amino acids. V was clipped by 5 bases and J by 6 bases, with 17 bases between them. The germline V gene has CDR1 SGHNT and CDR2 YYREEE (reference sequence). The CDR3: CASRPSGGGSEAFF. CDR3 sequence (DNA): TGTGCCAGCAGACCCTCGGGGGGGGGATCTGAAGCTTTCTTT.

The V gene is TRBV2, the J gene TRBJ2-2, with D unclear. Trimming pared 7 bases from V and 7 bases from J, leaving 7 bases between. Germline V gene data show CDR1 as SNHLY and CDR2 as FYNNEI. This CDR3 region has 11 residues. This CDR3 reads CASIRGGELFF. CDR3 nucleotide sequence: TGTGCCAGCATTCGAGGCGGGGAGCTGTTTTTT.

The chain couples TRBV27 to TRBJ2-2, with TRBD2 as a possible D gene (5 bases). CDR3 size: 12 residues. Germline CDR1 is MNHEY and CDR2 is SMNVEV (reference sequence). V lost 6 bases, J lost 5 bases, and 7 bases lay in between. The CDR3 DNA reads TGTGCCAGCAGGAGGGCGACCGGGGAGCTGTTTTTT. Its translation: CASRRATGELFF.

The chain combines TRBV7-9 with TRBJ2-3; weak D call: TRBD2 (6 bases). The CDR3 length is 15 residues. The V and J ends lost 5 bases and 3 bases respectively, with 15 bases between them. CDR1 and CDR2 from the germline V gene are SEHNR and FQNEAQ (reference sequence). Here the CDR3 reads CASSTRGEGTDTQYF. The CDR3 DNA reads as TGTGCCAGCAGCACGCGGGGTGAAGGGACAGATACGCAGTATTTT. Supplemented by reference TRBV7-9 and TRBJ2-3, the full variable domain reads DTGVSQNPRHKITKRGQNVTFRCDPISEHNRLYWYRQTLGQGPEFLTYFQNEAQLEKSRLLSDRFSAERPKGSFSTLEIQRTEQGDSAMYLCASSTRGEGTDTQYFGPGTRLTVL.

The chain uses TRBV6-5 and TRBJ1-5, with a possible D match to TRBD1 (5 bases). Germline CDR1 MNHEY, CDR2 SVGAGI. CDR3 length equals 14 residues. V was pared by 3 bases and J by 6 bases, with 12 bases between. The CDR3 loop reads CASSYRGGGQPQHF. In nucleotides, the CDR3 is TGTGCCAGCAGTTATCGTGGGGGGGGTCAGCCCCAGCATTTT.

This chain joins TRBV7-8 and TRBJ1-5, with TRBD1 identical over 7 bases. Per germline, CDR1 SGHVS and CDR2 FQNEAQ. This CDR3 contains 14 residues. After removal of 5 bases from V and 5 bases from J, the junction contained 6 bases not matched to a gene. The CDR3 is CASSPRQGDQPQHF. DNA of the CDR3: TGTGCCAGCAGCCCCAGACAGGGCGATCAGCCCCAGCATTTT.

The chain is built from TRBV7-2 and TRBJ1-2; possible D gene TRBD1, 5 bases. This CDR3 has 16 amino acids. With 1 base removed from V and 0 bases from J, the gap between germline ends came to 12 bases. The germline CDR1 and CDR2 sequences are SGHTA and FQGNSA. The CDR3: CASSLGATETNYGYTF. Here the CDR3 DNA reads TGTGCCAGCAGCTTAGGGGCGACAGAGACTAACTATGGCTACACCTTC.

This chain joins TRBV7-8 and TRBJ1-2; 7 bases line up with TRBD1. V lost 1 base, J lost 4 bases, and 9 bases stayed unmatched. This CDR3 has 16 amino acids. The germline CDR1 and CDR2 sequences are SGHVS and FQNEAQ. CDR3 in amino acids: CASSLVATGLTYGYTF. The CDR3 DNA is TGTGCCAGCAGCTTAGTCGCGACAGGGTTGACCTATGGCTACACCTTC.

This clone was detected only a few times. The DNA is omitted, as the CDR3 cannot be located on it reliably, and the CDR3 follows TCRdb's listing. The V call is TRBV7-3, the J call TRBJ2-1; TRBD2, the table's D call, lacks a check against the DNA. The CDR3 is 18 amino acids long, termini counted. Germline assignment: CDR1 SGHTA and CDR2 FQGTGA. CDR3 loop: CASSLFLSGGGFHNEQFF.

The chain has TRBV7-6 and TRBJ2-3, with TRBD2 matching over 14 bases. Germline values: CDR1 SGHVS, CDR2 FNYEAQ. The CDR3 loop spans 20 amino acids. The J segment lost 4 bases and the V segment lost 1 base, leaving 13 bases of the junction unmatched. The CDR3 is CASSLGRLAGGGPPADTQYF. CDR3 nucleotide sequence: TGTGCCAGCAGCTTAGGGAGACTAGCGGGGGGGGGACCGCCCGCAGATACGCAGTATTTT.

This clone has a single count. This chain links TRBV5-1 with TRBJ1-2, with TRBD1 matching over 10 bases. Germline V gene data show CDR1 as SGHRS and CDR2 as YFSETQ. The CDR3 covers 16 residues. The junction had 9 bases not matched to a gene; V was cut back by 4 bases and J by 3 bases. This chain's CDR3 is CASSTGTGELDYGYTF. The CDR3 nucleotides are TGCGCCAGCAGCACTGGGACAGGGGAATTAGACTATGGCTACACCTTC.

In this sample, this clone turned up a few times. The chain's CDR3 is CASSVTGGGNQPQHF. In DNA form, the CDR3 reads TGTGCCAGTAGCGTGACAGGGGGTGGCAATCAGCCCCAGCATTTT. V is TRBV19 and J is TRBJ1-5, with TRBD1 matching 9 bases. The trim removed 6 bases at V and 2 bases at J, leaving 5 bases unmatched. CDR3 size: 15 residues. Germline V gene data show CDR1 as LNHDA and CDR2 as SQIVND (reference sequence).

This clone has only a few counts. This chain uses TRBV6-5 with TRBJ1-1; D not certain. CDR1 is MNHEY and CDR2 is SVGAGI in the germline V gene. The CDR3 length is 13 residues. V was cut by 2 bases and J by 3 bases, with 7 bases left in between. Here the CDR3 reads CASSYERYTEAFF. In DNA, the CDR3 is TGTGCCAGCAGTTACGAACGGTACACTGAAGCTTTCTTT.

This rearrangement joins TRBV5-1 to TRBJ2-5; 8 nucleotides line up with TRBD1. The ends lost 5 bases at V and 2 bases at J; junction bases unmatched: 2. Germline V CDR1 and CDR2: SGHRS, YFSETQ. This CDR3 is 13 amino acids long. The CDR3 spells CASRTGGQETQYF. The CDR3, as DNA: TGCGCCAGCAGAACAGGGGGTCAAGAGACCCAGTACTTC.

V and J are TRBV6-9 and TRBJ2-6; 7 bases line up with TRBD2. V was clipped by 0 bases and J by 0 bases; unmatched bases: 8. Germline-derived CDR1 and CDR2 are MNHGY and SVAAGI. This CDR3 contains 19 residues. CDR3 sequence (DNA): TGTGCCAGCAGTTATTCCCCCGTGGGAGGGGACTCTGGGGCCAACGTCCTGACTTTC. It specifies CASSYSPVGGDSGANVLTF.

A word on this clone: One end of the junction does not line up with germline, which may come from a read error. The chain combines TRBV7-2 with TRBJ2-7; 9 nucleotides line up with TRBD1. Germline assignment: CDR1 SGHTA and CDR2 FQGNSA. The CDR3 spans 15 residues. The CDR3 sequence: CASRLDRGTPYEQYF. Here the CDR3 DNA reads TGTGCCAGCAGGTTAGACAGGGGGACCCCCTACGAGCAGTACTTC.

The J gene is TRBJ2-7, the V gene TRBV28; 11 positions match TRBD1. Losses at the gene ends were 6 bases for V and 7 bases for J; bases not matched to a gene: 11. The CDR3 is made up of 15 amino acids. CDR1 and CDR2 (germline): MDHEN, SYDVKM. CDR3 protein: CASSPLTGTGGEQYF. The CDR3 nucleotides are TGTGCCAGCAGCCCATTAACCGGGACAGGGGGAGAGCAGTACTTC. Combining the CDR3 with reference TRBV28 and TRBJ2-7 gives the whole variable domain DVKVTQSSRYLVKRTGEKVFLECVQDMDHENMFWYRQDPGLGLRLIYFSYDVKMKEKGDIPEGYSVSREKKERFSLILESASTNQTSMYLCASSPLTGTGGEQYFGPGTRLTVT.

Only a few counts were recorded for this clone. The chain has TRBV28 and TRBJ2-2, with 7 nucleotides matching TRBD2. In germline, CDR1 is MDHEN, CDR2 SYDVKM. V trimming: 3 bases; J trimming: 4 bases; junction bases outside the gene matches: 5. The CDR3 runs 15 residues. CDR3 in DNA: TGTGCCAGCAGTTTCCTCGGGGGGAGCACCGGGGAGCTGTTTTTT. It specifies CASSFLGGSTGELFF. Full variable domain (rest looked up from reference TRBV28 and TRBJ2-2): DVKVTQSSRYLVKRTGEKVFLECVQDMDHENMFWYRQDPGLGLRLIYFSYDVKMKEKGDIPEGYSVSREKKERFSLILESASTNQTSMYLCASSFLGGSTGELFFGEGSRLTVL.

The chain recombines TRBV28 with TRBJ2-2; 7 positions match TRBD2. The CDR3 is made up of 16 amino acids. The V gene end was trimmed by 4 bases and the J gene end by 5 bases; junction bases not matched to a gene: 10. Per the germline V gene, CDR1 is MDHEN and CDR2 is SYDVKM. DNA for the CDR3: TGTGCCAGCAGTTCCGTACGGCGGGGGAGGACCGGGGAGCTGTTTTTT. Its protein product is CASSSVRRGRTGELFF.

This clone appeared once. The rearrangement uses TRBV9 and TRBJ2-3, with 8 bases that match TRBD1. Germline V lookup: CDR1 SGDLS, CDR2 YYNGEE. CDR3 size: 15 residues. V lost 4 bases, J lost 5 bases, and 9 bases stayed unmatched. The CDR3 reads CASSLSGGGIDTQYF. DNA for the CDR3: TGTGCCAGCAGCCTGTCAGGGGGCGGGATAGATACGCAGTATTTT.

CDR3: CASSVGGAGASGGYTF. The DNA of the CDR3 is TGTGCCAGCAGCGTAGGGGGCGCGGGGGCATCCGGGGGCTACACCTTC. This chain joins TRBV9 and TRBJ1-2; TRBD1 might be the D (6 bases). The ends were cut back, 0 bases at V and 8 bases at J, with 20 bases in the middle. From germline, CDR1 is SGDLS and CDR2 YYNGEE. The CDR3 consists of 16 residues.

The gene calls are TRBV6-5 and TRBJ2-1; the match to TRBD1 covers 7 bases. Germline V gene data show CDR1 as MNHEY and CDR2 as SVGAGI. V shed 7 bases, J shed 6 bases, and the junction held 6 bases outside the gene matches. This CDR3 spans 13 amino acids. The CDR3 DNA reads TGTGCCAGCATTATACCAGGGGGCAATGAGCAGTTCTTC. This encodes CASIIPGGNEQFF.

This clone occurred a few times. The chain joins TRBV9 to TRBJ2-7; D is uncertain. The CDR3 contains 14 residues. Germline CDR1 and CDR2: SGDLS and YYNGEE. V gave up 0 bases and J gave up 3 bases, with 10 bases separating them. In nucleotides, the CDR3 is TGTGCCAGCAGCGTAGGGTCAGCGAACTACGAGCAGTACTTC. The encoded protein is CASSVGSANYEQYF.

The V and J genes are TRBV7-9 and TRBJ2-5; 9 bases agree with TRBD2. With 4 bases clipped from V and 5 bases from J, the junction kept 8 bases outside the gene matches. CDR1 is SEHNR, CDR2 FQNEAQ, per germline (reference sequence). There are 15 residues in the CDR3. In DNA, the CDR3 is TGTGCCAGCAGCTCGCTTTGGCGGGAGGGGGAGACCCAGTACTTC. As protein: CASSSLWREGETQYF.

The gene calls are TRBV5-4 and TRBJ2-7, with D maybe TRBD1 (5 bases). V lost 0 bases and J lost 5, with 6 bases in between. The CDR3 runs 12 residues. CDR1 and CDR2 (germline): SGHNT, YYREEE (reference sequence). For the CDR3, the DNA is TGTGCCAGCAGCTTGGAAGGGGACGAGCAGTACTTC. It encodes CASSLEGDEQYF.

The chain has TRBV29-1 and TRBJ2-3, with 7 bases matching TRBD1. V lost 1 base, J lost 1 base, and 2 bases stayed unmatched. This CDR3 comprises 14 residues. Per the germline V gene, CDR1 is SQVTM and CDR2 is ANQGSEA. Here the CDR3 reads CSVEAGTGTDTQYF. DNA of the CDR3: TGCAGCGTTGAAGCCGGGACAGGCACAGATACGCAGTATTTT.

This clone showed up just a few times. V usage is TRBV29-1 and J usage is TRBJ1-2, with TRBD1 matching 11 bases. The CDR3 loop spans 13 amino acids. The V segment lost 3 bases and the J segment 6 bases; nucleotides outside the gene matches: 3. From germline, CDR1 is SQVTM and CDR2 ANQGSEA. For the CDR3, the DNA is TGCAGCGTTGATACGGACAGGGGGCATGGCTACACCTTC. Residues: CSVDTDRGHGYTF.

The J gene is TRBJ1-5, the V gene TRBV6-5; D is undetermined. The CDR3 sequence is 15 residues long. Trimming left V 0 bases short and J 0 bases short, with 6 bases between. Looked up from germline, CDR1 is MNHEY and CDR2 is SVGAGI. The chain's CDR3 is CASSYSYGSNQPQHF. For the CDR3, the DNA is TGTGCCAGCAGTTACTCGTACGGTAGCAATCAGCCCCAGCATTTT.